This is a list of T cell receptor beta chains from one sample in a study of cytomegalovirus exposure and HLA in healthy donors. Measured with immunoSEQ multiplex PCR; TCRdb has only the in-frame clones, and not every one. The sample has tens of thousands of clones, more than 65% seen once. Sequencing input: PBMCs. The receptors stem from a young woman in good health and CMV-seronegative. Each CDR3 is given without its conserved first and last residue. The D gene is left open where the match is weak. Clone sizes are given selectively: once, few, many, or a class where the clone is expanded.

abundance,d_gene,v_gene,j_gene,CDR3aa
few,.,TRBV25-1,TRBJ2-1,ASSDPGSTLHEQF
.,TRBD1,TRBV6-5,TRBJ1-1,ASSYSTGGITEAF
.,.,TRBV9,TRBJ1-2,ASSVGAPGGGYT
.,TRBD1,TRBV18,TRBJ1-2,ASSPVGTGYGYT
once,TRBD1,TRBV4-1,TRBJ1-6,ASSLQTGDNSPLH
.,.,TRBV5-7,TRBJ2-7,ASTAGCGY
.,.,TRBV18,TRBJ2-2,ASSPPTDTGELF
.,.,TRBV7-2,TRBJ2-3,ASSPPGLHTQY
.,TRBD1,TRBV30,TRBJ2-5,AWSVPDRGGETQY
.,TRBD2,TRBV27,TRBJ2-2,ASMRGGLADTGELF
.,.,TRBV25-1,TRBJ2-1,ASNHRGSYEQF
.,.,TRBV7-9,TRBJ1-4,ASSGTLNEKLF
.,.,TRBV7-9,TRBJ2-2,ASSPGGTGELF
.,.,TRBV11-2,TRBJ1-1,ASSLSHGEVNTEAF
.,.,TRBV19,TRBJ2-7,ASNEGNEQY
.,TRBD2,TRBV5-1,TRBJ2-3,ASTLLAGESLDTQY
.,.,TRBV7-9,TRBJ2-3,ASSPASAFPRADTQY
.,.,TRBV2,TRBJ1-3,ASGADYSGNTIY
.,TRBD2,TRBV4-3,TRBJ2-1,ASSGSRGTGNEQF
.,TRBD2,TRBV7-9,TRBJ2-1,ASSSKGLAETYNEQF
.,.,TRBV5-8,TRBJ2-7,ASSLVRYEQY
.,TRBD1,TRBV30,TRBJ1-5,AWSRTGPIDQPQH
.,.,TRBV19,TRBJ1-3,ASSEGLNPGGNTIY
.,TRBD2,TRBV4-2,TRBJ2-5,ASSQALAGQETQY
.,TRBD2,TRBV4-1,TRBJ2-1,ASSQVLTSGRSRGEQF
once,.,TRBV28,TRBJ1-1,ASSFSGNTEAF
.,TRBD1,TRBV4-3,TRBJ1-5,ASSLQRGTGDQPQH
.,TRBD1,TRBV19,TRBJ1-1,ASSSQGDTEAF
.,TRBD1,TRBV6-5,TRBJ1-5,ASSYTGGPNQPQH
.,TRBD1,TRBV10-1,TRBJ1-1,AIPDRGPEAF
.,TRBD1,TRBV5-1,.,ASNPTGDAYEQY
few,TRBD1,TRBV7-2,TRBJ1-4,ASSVPGQGDEKLF
.,.,TRBV5-4,TRBJ1-2,ASSNHETGNYGYP
.,TRBD1,TRBV6-1,TRBJ2-1,ASRDRGNEQF
.,TRBD2,TRBV4-1,TRBJ2-3,ASSQDFRGGADTQY
.,TRBD1,TRBV28,TRBJ1-5,ASSQDREGQPQH
.,.,TRBV27,TRBJ1-2,ASIPRILYGYP
.,TRBD1,TRBV7-8,TRBJ1-1,ASTTGVGAF
.,TRBD2,TRBV13,TRBJ2-1,ASSLGLALYEQF
few,TRBD1,TRBV10-2,TRBJ2-7,ASSGGQGAVTYEQY
.,.,TRBV11-2,TRBJ1-2,ASSPLKGGHYGYT
.,TRBD1,TRBV28,TRBJ2-2,AIQETGGSGSGELF
.,.,TRBV29-1,.,SVVVLYEQY
once,TRBD1,TRBV5-1,TRBJ2-1,ASSLGTANEQF
once,TRBD2,TRBV2,TRBJ2-1,ASSHLSSGGAIYEQF
.,.,TRBV4-3,TRBJ1-1,ASSPVGEAF
.,TRBD1,TRBV15,TRBJ2-7,ATSRDGTGYEQY
.,TRBD2,TRBV19,TRBJ2-1,ASTSGKAMDYNEQF
few,.,TRBV7-9,TRBJ1-1,ASHMNTEAF
few,.,TRBV5-4,TRBJ1-4,ASSLDQGREKLF
.,.,TRBV5-1,TRBJ2-2,ASSLDRPSAGELF
.,.,TRBV30,TRBJ2-2,AWTEGAPTGELF
few,TRBD1,TRBV5-1,TRBJ1-3,ASSPQGGDTIY
.,TRBD1,TRBV11-1,TRBJ2-7,ASSGWDSPYEQY